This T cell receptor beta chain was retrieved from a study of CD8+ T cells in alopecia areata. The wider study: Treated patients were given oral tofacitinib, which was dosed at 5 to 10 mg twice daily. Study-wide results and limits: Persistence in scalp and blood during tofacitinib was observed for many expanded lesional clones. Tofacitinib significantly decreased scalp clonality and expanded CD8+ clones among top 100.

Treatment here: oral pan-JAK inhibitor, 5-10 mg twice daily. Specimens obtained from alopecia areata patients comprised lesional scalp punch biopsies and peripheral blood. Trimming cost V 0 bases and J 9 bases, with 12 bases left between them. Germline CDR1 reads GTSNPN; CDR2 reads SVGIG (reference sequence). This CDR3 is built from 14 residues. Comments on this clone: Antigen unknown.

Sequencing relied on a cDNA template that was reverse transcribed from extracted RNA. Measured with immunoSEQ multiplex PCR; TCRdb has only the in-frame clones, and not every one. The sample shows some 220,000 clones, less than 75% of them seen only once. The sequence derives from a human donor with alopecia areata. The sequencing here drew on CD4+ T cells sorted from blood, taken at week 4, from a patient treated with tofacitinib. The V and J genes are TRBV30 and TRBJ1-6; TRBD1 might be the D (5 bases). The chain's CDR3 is CAWSVEGFGSPLHF. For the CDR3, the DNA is TGTGCCTGGAGTGTGGAGGGGTTCGGTTCACCCCTCCACTTT.